The next 29 T cell receptor beta chains were all read from a single sample in a study of T-cell reconstitution after alpha-beta-depleted transplantation in children. Molecular barcoding with unique molecular identifiers was used for the TCRbeta library. TCRdb reprocessed the PCR reads via MiXCR and lists one record per CDR3 protein. There are approximately 500,000 distinct CDR3 sequences in the sample; about a quarter occur only once, and under 45% lies in the top ten. Specimen: PBMCs, collected before TCRalphabeta/CD19-depleted stem cell transplant. These receptors originate from a boy younger than two with Wiskott-Aldrich syndrome, due to receive a stem cell transplant.

The sample holds a few counts of this clonotype. This chain uses TRBV27 with TRBJ2-1; D is unclear. CDR1 and CDR2 from the germline V gene are MNHEY and SMNVEV (reference sequence). The CDR3 is 14 amino acids. The germline V and J ends were trimmed by 2 bases and 4 bases, with 9 bases remaining between them. CDR3 region: CASSLGKDYNEQFF. DNA for the CDR3: TGTGCCAGCAGTTTAGGTAAAGATTACAATGAGCAGTTCTTC.

This clonotype was detected many times. J is TRBJ2-1 and V is TRBV4-1; 14 bases are a match to TRBD2. The CDR3 length is 17 residues. Germline trimming cut 0 bases from V and 5 bases from J; bases unmatched to any gene: 3. The germline CDR1 and CDR2 sequences are MGHRA and YSYEKL. The CDR3 protein is CASSQEGGLAGDNEQFF. CDR3 coding DNA: TGCGCCAGCAGCCAAGAGGGGGGACTAGCGGGGGACAATGAGCAGTTCTTC.

V gene TRBV15 combines with J gene TRBJ1-1; perhaps TRBD1 as D (5 bases). This CDR3 region has 15 residues. The V end was cut by 3 bases, the J end by 0 bases, with 11 bases between. The germline CDR1 and CDR2 sequences are LNHNV and YYDKDF (reference sequence). CDR3 DNA: TGTGCCACCAGCAGGGAGGAAGGGGTGAACACTGAAGCTTTCTTT. The encoded protein is CATSREEGVNTEAFF.

This clonotype appeared many times. V is TRBV5-5 and J is TRBJ2-1; D is uncertain. In germline, CDR1 is SGHKS, CDR2 YYEKEE (reference sequence). Trimming took off 0 bases at V and 1 base at J, with 5 bases between the two ends. The length of the CDR3 is 14 residues. CDR3 DNA: TGTGCCAGCAGCTTGGGAGTATCCTACAATGAGCAGTTCTTC. Translation gives CASSLGVSYNEQFF.

The CDR3 protein is CSVGGSTNYGYTF. Written as DNA, the CDR3 is TGCAGCGTTGGGGGGAGCACCAACTATGGCTACACCTTC. This chain connects TRBV29-1 to TRBJ1-2, with D maybe TRBD1 (5 bases). The CDR3 runs 13 residues. Germline loops: CDR1 SQVTM, CDR2 ANQGSEA. V lost 4 bases, J lost 2 bases, and 11 bases lay in between. Together with reference TRBV29-1 and TRBJ1-2, the CDR3 gives the full variable domain: SAVISQKPSRDICQRGTSLTIQCQVDSQVTMMFWYRQQPGQSLTLIATANQGSEATYESGFVIDKFPISRPNLTFSTLTVSNMSPEDSSIYLCSVGGSTNYGYTFGSGTRLTVV.

This clonotype has just a few counts. This rearrangement joins TRBV2 to TRBJ2-7; D possibly corresponds to TRBD1 (6 bases). Trimming left V 1 base short and J 4 bases short, with 20 bases between. From germline, CDR1 is SNHLY and CDR2 FYNNEI. CDR3 length: 17 residues. The DNA of the CDR3 is TGTGCCAGCAGTGAAGTCCGGGCAGGGGCCCTCTGGTACGAGCAGTACTTC. It codes for CASSEVRAGALWYEQYF.

This clonotype was seen only a few times. The chain employs TRBV7-2 and TRBJ1-5; a possible D gene is TRBD1 (5 bases). The CDR3 spans 15 residues. Germline V CDR1 and CDR2: SGHTA, FQGNSA. Trimming removed 5 bases from V and 6 bases from J, with 17 bases in between. CDR3 bases: TGTGCCAGCAGCCTAAGGGGCGGGGGTGGTCAGCCCCAGCATTTT. The encoded protein is CASSLRGGGGQPQHF.

This chain connects TRBV12-3 or TRBV12-4 to TRBJ2-1; D possibly corresponds to TRBD1 (6 bases). V was shortened by 4 bases and J by 2 bases, with 9 bases between the two germline ends. This CDR3 is 14 amino acids long. The CDR3 here is CASSWGTTYNEQFF. The CDR3 coding sequence is TGTGCCAGCAGTTGGGGGACAACCTACAATGAGCAGTTCTTC.

For the CDR3, the DNA is TGTGCCAGCAGCCGAGGGACCGACGCCTACGAGCAGTACTTC. Translated, it gives CASSRGTDAYEQYF. The V call is TRBV12-3 or TRBV12-4, the J call TRBJ2-7, with D possibly called TRBD1 or TRBD2 (5 bases each). The V end lost 6 bases, the J end lost 2 bases, and 14 bases lay between the germline ends. The CDR3 length is 14 residues.

The chain employs TRBV20-1 and TRBJ2-1; 9 positions match TRBD2. The CDR3 extends over 15 amino acids. CDR1 is DFQATT and CDR2 is SNEGSKA in the germline V gene (reference sequence). The V gene end was trimmed by 6 bases and the J gene end by 5 bases; junction bases not matched to a gene: 11. CDR3 sequence (DNA): TGCAGTGCCTATTTGCGGGAGGGAGGGGACAATGAGCAGTTCTTC. This gives the protein CSAYLREGGDNEQFF.

CDR3 nucleotides: TGCAGTGCTAGATCGGCTGGATTACGGGAGCAGTACTTC. It translates to CSARSAGLREQYF. The chain joins TRBV20-1 to TRBJ2-7; D is undetermined. The CDR3 runs to 13 residues. The V and J ends lost 2 bases and 7 bases respectively, with 15 bases between them. CDR1 is DFQATT, CDR2 SNEGSKA, per germline (reference sequence).

CDR3 sequence (DNA): TGTGCCAGCAGCCCGGGTCTACGGGCGGACTACGAGCAGTACTTC. Translation: CASSPGLRADYEQYF. The chain has TRBV5-4 and TRBJ2-7; D gene uncertain. The CDR3 is 15 residues long. Germline V lookup: CDR1 SGHNT, CDR2 YYREEE (reference sequence). V lost 4 bases to trimming and J lost 3 bases, with 17 bases between them.

This chain links TRBV9 with TRBJ1-3; tentatively, D is TRBD1 (5 bases). V was cut by 4 bases and J by 0 bases, with 8 bases left in between. Germline lookup yields CDR1 SGDLS and CDR2 YYNGEE. The CDR3 consists of 14 residues. In DNA, the CDR3 is TGTGCCAGCAGCAAGGACATCTCTGGAAACACCATATATTTT. Translated, it gives CASSKDISGNTIYF.

This chain joins TRBV19 and TRBJ1-5; 8 bases match TRBD1. Germline V gene lookup returns CDR1 LNHDA and CDR2 SQIVND (reference sequence). V lost 5 bases and J lost 7; bases outside the gene matches: 10. CDR3 size: 15 residues. The CDR3 bases are TGTGCCAGTAGTTCGACCGACAGGGGAGGGCAGCCCCAGCATTTT. Translated: CASSSTDRGGQPQHF.

This sequence joins TRBV29-1 and TRBJ1-5; D is uncertain. Germline V gene data show CDR1 as SQVTM and CDR2 as ANQGSEA. V lost 7 bases and J 4 bases, leaving 11 bases between the germline ends. The CDR3 has 12 residues. For the CDR3, the DNA is TGCAGCGCCGGTGGGCGGAATCAGCCCCAGCATTTT. Its translation: CSAGGRNQPQHF.

This clonotype was seen a few times. The rearrangement links TRBV27 to TRBJ2-4, with 7 bases identical to TRBD2. The CDR3 loop spans 16 amino acids. V shed 3 bases and J 4 bases; nucleotides not matched to a gene: 9. Germline CDR1 reads MNHEY; CDR2 reads SMNVEV (reference sequence). The CDR3 DNA follows: TGTGCCAGCAGTTTCCAGGGAGGGGTAGCTAAAAACATTCAGTACTTC. Its protein is CASSFQGGVAKNIQYF.

Only a few counts were recorded for this clonotype. This chain links TRBV20-1 with TRBJ2-3; 12 bases line up with TRBD2. Germline lookup yields CDR1 DFQATT and CDR2 SNEGSKA (reference sequence). The CDR3 sequence is 16 residues long. Trimming removed 6 bases from V and 4 bases from J; junction bases left unmatched: 11. CDR3 sequence: CSAALRSSGRADTQYF. The CDR3 nucleotides read TGCAGTGCCGCGCTCCGCTCTAGCGGGAGGGCAGATACGCAGTATTTT.

This clonotype has more than one count but fewer than ten. J is TRBJ1-3 and V is TRBV25-1, with a weak D call TRBD1 (6 bases). V dropped 3 bases and J dropped 4 bases, with 10 bases sitting between them. This CDR3 spans 14 amino acids. Germline CDR1 MGHDK, CDR2 SYGVNS. The CDR3 coding sequence is TGTGCCAGCAGTGACAGGGGAGAAGGAAACACCATATATTTT. It specifies CASSDRGEGNTIYF.

The CDR3 DNA is TGTGCCAGCAGACTAGCGGGAGGAGACGAGCAGTACTTC. Encoded protein: CASRLAGGDEQYF. The gene calls are TRBV27 and TRBJ2-7, with 12 bases that match TRBD2. CDR3 size: 13 residues. Germline V gene data show CDR1 as MNHEY and CDR2 as SMNVEV (reference sequence). The V gene end was trimmed by 6 bases and the J gene end by 5 bases; junction bases not matched to a gene: 2.

This clonotype has a handful of counts. The rearrangement links TRBV5-1 to TRBJ2-1; 8 bases align to TRBD2. The length of the CDR3 is 16 residues. Germline lookup yields CDR1 SGHRS and CDR2 YFSETQ. J was trimmed by 9 bases and V by 4 bases; bases with no gene match: 15. The CDR3 is CASSPFTGLGVSEQFF. The CDR3 bases are TGCGCCAGCAGCCCATTTACGGGACTAGGCGTCAGTGAGCAGTTCTTC.

In its sample, this clonotype was seen many times. V usage is TRBV5-1 and J usage is TRBJ2-7, with 7 bases matching TRBD1. This CDR3 comprises 13 residues. CDR1 is SGHRS, CDR2 YFSETQ, per germline. With 3 bases clipped from V and 4 bases from J, the junction kept 4 bases outside the gene matches. The CDR3 sequence is CASSSRDSYEQYF. For the CDR3, the DNA is TGCGCCAGCAGCTCCCGGGACAGTTACGAGCAGTACTTC.

The V and J genes are TRBV7-2 and TRBJ2-7; TRBD1 is a possible D gene (5 bases). The CDR3 has 15 residues. With 1 base removed from V and 3 bases from J, the gap between germline ends came to 13 bases. Germline-derived CDR1 and CDR2 are SGHTA and FQGNSA. CDR3 in amino acids: CASSLVPGMGYEQYF. The CDR3 coding sequence is TGTGCCAGCAGCTTAGTTCCAGGGATGGGCTACGAGCAGTACTTC.

This clonotype was detected a few times. The genes are TRBV28 and TRBJ1-5, with D unresolved. Trimming cost V 4 bases and J 6 bases, with 16 bases left between them. CDR1 MDHEN and CDR2 SYDVKM come from the germline V gene. CDR3 length: 15 residues. Written as DNA, the CDR3 is TGTGCCAGCAGTTCCCCTTACGGAGCCAGTCAGCCCCAGCATTTT. Protein product: CASSSPYGASQPQHF.

This clonotype was observed a handful of times. This chain uses TRBV10-3 with TRBJ2-7; D possibly uses TRBD1 or TRBD2 (10 bases each). V dropped 4 bases and J dropped 7 bases, with 26 bases sitting between them. This CDR3 is built from 17 residues. The germline CDR1 and CDR2 sequences are ENHRY and SYGVKD. The CDR3: CAISGQGAGLAEGEQYF. The CDR3 DNA reads as TGTGCCATCAGTGGACAGGGGGCCGGACTAGCGGAGGGGGAGCAGTACTTC.

A few counts support this clonotype. The CDR3 DNA is TGCGCCAGCAGCCCAAATGACTTCACCGGGGAGCTGTTTTTT. Translated, it gives CASSPNDFTGELFF. The chain is built from TRBV5-1 and TRBJ2-2; D not certain. V gave up 4 bases and J gave up 4 bases, with 11 bases separating them. Germline CDR1 is SGHRS and CDR2 is YFSETQ. This CDR3 has 14 amino acids. The variable domain in full, with the rest retrieved from reference TRBV5-1 and TRBJ2-2, is KAGVTQTPRYLIKTRGQQVTLSCSPISGHRSVSWYQQTPGQGLQFLFEYFSETQRNKGNFPGRFSGRQFSNSRSEMNVSTLELGDSALYLCASSPNDFTGELFFGEGSRLTVL.

The sample holds a few counts of this clonotype. The chain joins TRBV20-1 to TRBJ2-3; possible D gene TRBD1, 6 bases. There are 15 residues in the CDR3. Trimming took off 3 bases at V and 6 bases at J, with 19 bases between the two ends. Germline V CDR1 and CDR2: DFQATT, SNEGSKA (reference sequence). The CDR3 is CSASPRQGRGDTQYF. For the CDR3, the DNA is TGCAGTGCTAGTCCGCGGCAGGGGAGAGGGGATACGCAGTATTTT.

This clonotype occurred a few times. The chain employs TRBV11-2 and TRBJ1-1; no reliable D call. Germline V gives CDR1 SGHAT, CDR2 FQNNGV. The CDR3 consists of 11 residues. Trimming cost V 5 bases and J 4 bases, with 5 bases left between them. The CDR3 reads CASSAFTEAFF. The DNA of the CDR3 is TGTGCCAGCAGCGCTTTCACTGAAGCTTTCTTT.

This chain uses TRBV4-2 with TRBJ2-1; D is perhaps TRBD1 (5 bases). The length of the CDR3 is 19 residues. The germline V and J ends were trimmed by 0 bases and 0 bases, with 18 bases remaining between them. CDR1 and CDR2 (germline): LGHNA, YNFKEQ. As DNA, the CDR3 is TGTGCCAGCAGCCAAGACAGTACAGGACGGTTCAGCTCCTACAATGAGCAGTTCTTC. As protein: CASSQDSTGRFSSYNEQFF.

This chain uses TRBV12-3 or TRBV12-4 with TRBJ2-2, with 12 positions matching TRBD2. The CDR3 totals 15 residues. Germline trimming cut 7 bases from V and 4 bases from J; bases unmatched to any gene: 4. The CDR3 nucleotides are TGTGCCAGCACCCAGGGACTAGCGGGCACCGGGGAGCTGTTTTTT. Translation gives CASTQGLAGTGELFF.